What follows describes a single TCR beta chain. The antigen remains unidentified. Reverse transcription used about 0.45 to 1 ug RNA and random hexamers. Amplification of the TCR beta CDR3 was carried out by immunoSEQ multiplex PCR, which spanned a total of 54 Vbeta and 13 Jbeta segments. TCRdb itself ran the immunoSEQ multiplex PCR reads through MiXCR, one entry per CDR3 protein. The sample has fewer than 150,000 distinct CDR3 sequences; about 90% are singletons. The patients who served as multiple sclerosis controls were treatment-naive and had stable or active relapsing-remitting disease that fulfilled the revised McDonald criteria. TEMRA cells were FACS-enriched, and CD8+ and CD4+ T cells were isolated negatively. This specimen comes from a study of CD8 T cells in Susac syndrome. Study-wide results and caveats: The authors acknowledged that their TCR sequencing and HLA analysis involved a relatively small number of individuals.

This clonotype was sampled from a human donor with multiple sclerosis. The material sequenced was CD8+ T cells from PBMCs.

In nucleotides, the CDR3 is TGCGCCAGCAGCCAAGTTACCTGGGATGAGCAGTTCTTC. Translation gives CASSQVTWDEQFF. This sequence joins TRBV4-3 and TRBJ2-1, with D unclear. This CDR3 is 13 amino acids long. CDR1 is LGHNA and CDR2 is YSLEER in the germline V gene. V lost 1 base, J lost 8 bases, and 9 bases lay in between.